Each of the 8 T cell receptor beta chains below was sequenced from the same sample in a study of sequential checkpoint blockade in melanoma. Treatment meaning: randomized to nivolumab then ipilimumab (arm A) or the reverse (arm B). Data came from immunoSEQ multiplex PCR; TCRdb stores just in-frame clones and leaves some out. The sample carries 25,000 to 35,000 clones, around nine tenths recorded once. The sequences come from CD8+ T cells sorted from blood (inferred from file names), collected from a patient given nivolumab and ipilimumab in sequence. These receptors came from a human donor with melanoma.

The chain recombines TRBV13 with TRBJ1-6; 9 bases match TRBD1. The CDR3 sequence is 17 residues long. Per the germline V gene, CDR1 is PRHDT and CDR2 is FYEKMQ (reference sequence). With 5 bases clipped from V and 0 bases from J, the junction kept 5 bases outside the gene matches. The CDR3 bases are TGTGCCAGCAGCCCCCGGGACAGGGACTCCTATAATTCACCCCTCCACTTT. It is translated as CASSPRDRDSYNSPLHF.

The chain combines TRBV6-5 with TRBJ1-1; no firm D call. CDR1 and CDR2 from the germline V gene are MNHEY and SVGAGI. V lost 2 bases, J lost 7 bases, and 14 bases lay in between. This CDR3 comprises 14 residues. CDR3 nucleotide sequence: TGTGCCAGCAGTTACCGGTCGACGGGTAATGAAGCTTTCTTT. It yields the protein CASSYRSTGNEAFF.

The chain recombines TRBV28 with TRBJ2-1, with D uncertain. V was clipped by 4 bases and J by 2 bases, with 15 bases between them. CDR1 and CDR2 from the germline V gene are MDHEN and SYDVKM. The CDR3 sequence is 16 residues long. The CDR3 loop is CASSSEYEVAYNEQFF. The CDR3 DNA sequence: TGTGCCAGCAGTTCGGAATATGAGGTCGCCTACAATGAGCAGTTCTTC.

This clone was observed a handful of times. The rearrangement joins TRBV12-2 to TRBJ1-2; the D call in the table, TRBD1, was not verified against the DNA. TRBV12-2 is a pseudogene. This CDR3 contains 14 residues. CDR3 in DNA: TGTGCAAGTCGCCCACCAGGGATTAGGGATGGCTACACCTTC. Translation: CASRPPGIRDGYTF.

In nucleotides, the CDR3 is TGCGCCAGCAGCCACTTAGGGGCAGGGGATAATTCACCCCTCCACTTT. Encoded protein: CASSHLGAGDNSPLHF. V and J are TRBV4-1 and TRBJ1-6; D is perhaps TRBD1 (6 bases). From germline, CDR1 is MGHRA and CDR2 YSYEKL. This CDR3 has 16 residues. V was trimmed by 3 bases and J by 5 bases, leaving 14 bases between them.

The chain recombines TRBV4-1 with TRBJ2-2, with D unclear. This CDR3 has 12 amino acids. V lost 4 bases and J 7 bases, leaving 7 bases between the germline ends. Germline assignment: CDR1 MGHRA and CDR2 YSYEKL. The CDR3 loop reads CASSPRHGELFF. The CDR3 DNA reads TGCGCCAGCAGCCCACGACACGGGGAGCTGTTTTTT.

The chain uses TRBV5-4 and TRBJ2-3, with D tentatively TRBD2 (7 bases). The CDR3 extends over 14 amino acids. Trimming left V 7 bases short and J 0 bases short, with 12 bases between. Germline CDR1 and CDR2: SGHNT and YYREEE (reference sequence). The CDR3, as DNA: TGTGCCAGCGAAGGGGGGGGGAGCACAGATACGCAGTATTTT. Amino acids: CASEGGGSTDTQYF.

This rearrangement joins TRBV27 to TRBJ2-5, with a weak D call TRBD2 (6 bases). V was shortened by 4 bases and J by 3 bases, with 18 bases between the two germline ends. Germline assignment: CDR1 MNHEY and CDR2 SMNVEV (reference sequence). CDR3 length: 16 residues. This chain's CDR3 is CASSSSWGEVEETQYF. CDR3 DNA sequence: TGTGCCAGCAGTTCCTCGTGGGGGGAGGTAGAAGAGACCCAGTACTTC.